The next 19 T cell receptor beta chains were all read from a single sample in a study of T-cell reconstitution after alpha-beta-depleted transplantation in children. Preparation of the TCRbeta library involved a method that used unique molecular identifiers. TCRdb used MiXCR to reprocess the PCR reads, holding one entry per CDR3 protein. This table holds about 610,000 distinct CDR3 sequences, 10% to 13% found once. The sequencing used PBMCs from the stem cell graft donor, collected from the stem cell graft. The source is a human donor who donated a stem cell graft to a child with acute myeloid leukemia.

V gene TRBV29-1 combines with J gene TRBJ1-2; D gene unclear. Germline V lookup: CDR1 SQVTM, CDR2 ANQGSEA. The V end was cut by 2 bases, the J end by 0 bases, with 7 bases between. CDR3 length equals 13 residues. CDR3 amino acids: CSVEIGANYGYTF. Here the CDR3 DNA reads TGCAGCGTTGAAATTGGAGCTAACTATGGCTACACCTTC.

This clonotype came up a few times. The chain uses TRBV7-2 and TRBJ2-3; D is undetermined. The V gene's germline CDR1 is SGHTA and CDR2 FQGNSA. This CDR3 is built from 13 residues. V was pared by 5 bases and J by 2 bases, with 8 bases between. The chain's CDR3 is CASSPFSTDTQYF. The CDR3 DNA is TGTGCCAGCAGCCCGTTTTCCACAGATACGCAGTATTTT. Supplemented by reference TRBV7-2 and TRBJ2-3, the full variable domain reads GAGVSQSPSNKVTEKGKDVELRCDPISGHTALYWYRQSLGQGLEFLIYFQGNSAPDKSGLPSDRFSAERTGGSVSTLTIQRTQQEDSAVYLCASSPFSTDTQYFGPGTRLTVL.

This clonotype was detected only a few times. This chain uses TRBV28 with TRBJ2-1; 7 nucleotides match TRBD2. The germline gives CDR1 MDHEN, CDR2 SYDVKM. This CDR3 region has 17 residues. J lost 0 bases, V lost 6 bases, and 11 bases had no gene match. CDR3: CASRSLPSGNSYNEQFF. The CDR3, as DNA: TGTGCCAGCAGATCCCTCCCCAGCGGGAACTCCTACAATGAGCAGTTCTTC.

The V and J genes are TRBV11-3 and TRBJ2-7; D is possibly TRBD1 or TRBD2 (5 bases each). V lost 8 bases to trimming and J lost 0 bases, with 14 bases between them. Germline V gene lookup returns CDR1 SGHNT and CDR2 YENEEA. This CDR3 spans 14 amino acids. CDR3 protein: CASDREGSSYEQYF. In DNA, the CDR3 is TGTGCCAGCGATAGAGAGGGGAGCTCCTACGAGCAGTACTTC.

V gene TRBV28 combines with J gene TRBJ2-1, with D possibly TRBD1 on 5 matching bases. The germline gives CDR1 MDHEN, CDR2 SYDVKM. The CDR3 runs to 12 residues. With 6 bases removed from V and 4 bases from J, the gap between germline ends came to 7 bases. CDR3 in DNA: TGTGCCAGCAGGGCAGGGTACAATGAGCAGTTCTTC. This gives the protein CASRAGYNEQFF.

This clonotype was found a few times. The chain couples TRBV6-5 to TRBJ1-1, with 7 bases lining up with TRBD1. Looked up from germline, CDR1 is MNHEY and CDR2 is SVGAGI. V lost 2 bases and J lost 1; bases outside the gene matches: 4. CDR3 size: 15 residues. Here the CDR3 DNA reads TGTGCCAGCAGTTACCCAGGGGGTCCGAACACTGAAGCTTTCTTT. The encoded protein is CASSYPGGPNTEAFF.

This chain connects TRBV20-1 to TRBJ2-1; 11 bases line up with TRBD2. Germline-derived CDR1 and CDR2 are DFQATT and SNEGSKA (reference sequence). V lost 3 bases and J lost 4; bases outside the gene matches: 14. This CDR3 is 18 amino acids long. CDR3 in amino acids: CSASSTSGEGTTYNEQFF. The CDR3 region has the DNA TGCAGTGCTAGCTCGACTAGCGGGGAGGGAACTACTTACAATGAGCAGTTCTTC.

This clonotype came up a few times. The chain has TRBV2 and TRBJ2-1; D may be TRBD2 (5 bases). V was shortened by 4 bases and J by 6 bases, with 7 bases between the two germline ends. The CDR3 is 12 residues long. Germline assignment: CDR1 SNHLY and CDR2 FYNNEI. The chain's CDR3 is CASSVEANEQFF. CDR3 nucleotides: TGTGCCAGCAGTGTGGAGGCCAATGAGCAGTTCTTC.

The chain uses TRBV20-1 and TRBJ2-6, with D hard to call. V gave up 6 bases and J gave up 0 bases, with 9 bases separating them. There are 14 residues in the CDR3. CDR1 DFQATT and CDR2 SNEGSKA come from the germline V gene (reference sequence). CDR3 amino acids: CSANRPSGANVLTF. CDR3 sequence (DNA): TGCAGTGCCAATAGGCCCTCTGGGGCCAACGTCCTGACTTTC.

This clonotype was observed a handful of times. The V call is TRBV7-8, the J call TRBJ2-7; D not resolved. The germline CDR1 and CDR2 sequences are SGHVS and FQNEAQ. V was cut by 4 bases and J by 0 bases, with 10 bases left in between. The CDR3 is 14 amino acids. The CDR3 coding sequence is TGTGCCAGCAGCTCAATGAAGTCCTCCTACGAGCAGTACTTC. Translated, it gives CASSSMKSSYEQYF.

This clonotype occurred a few times. V usage is TRBV7-2 and J usage is TRBJ2-1; the D is unclear. CDR1 SGHTA and CDR2 FQGNSA come from the germline V gene. The CDR3 runs to 13 residues. Between the trimmed V and J ends, which lost 5 bases and 2 bases, there was a span of 7 bases. The CDR3 region has the DNA TGTGCCAGCAGCCACTATACCTACAATGAGCAGTTCTTC. Its protein is CASSHYTYNEQFF.

The table lists this clonotype with a few counts. This chain connects TRBV20-1 to TRBJ2-3, with unresolved D. Germline-derived CDR1 and CDR2 are DFQATT and SNEGSKA (reference sequence). The V end lost 0 bases, the J end lost 6 bases, and 10 bases lay between the germline ends. The CDR3 has 13 residues. The CDR3 loop is CSAREILSDTQYF. The CDR3 nucleotides read TGCAGTGCTAGAGAAATTCTCTCGGATACGCAGTATTTT.

The genes are TRBV6-2 or TRBV6-3 and TRBJ2-7; 14 bases fit TRBD2. The CDR3 consists of 18 residues. J lost 0 bases, V lost 2 bases, and 6 bases had no gene match. From germline, CDR1 is MNHEY and CDR2 SVGEGT. CDR3 sequence reads: CASSYPTSGRASSYEQYF. DNA of the CDR3: TGTGCCAGCAGTTACCCGACTAGCGGGAGGGCTAGCTCCTACGAGCAGTACTTC.

This clonotype was recorded a few times. The chain combines TRBV25-1 with TRBJ2-2; 10 bases agree with TRBD1. This CDR3 has 18 amino acids. Germline V gene data show CDR1 as MGHDK and CDR2 as SYGVNS. The ends lost 6 bases at V and 0 bases at J; junction bases unmatched: 10. CDR3 nucleotide sequence: TGTGCCAGCAGGGCGGGACAGGGGAAGAGGCCGAACACCGGGGAGCTGTTTTTT. Its translation is CASRAGQGKRPNTGELFF.

V usage is TRBV7-8 and J usage is TRBJ1-1; D gene uncertain. With 0 bases removed from V and 3 bases from J, the gap between germline ends came to 11 bases. Germline values: CDR1 SGHVS, CDR2 FQNEAQ. This CDR3 has 15 amino acids. CDR3 bases: TGTGCCAGCAGCTTAGCTGATACGGGTCACACTGAAGCTTTCTTT. This gives the protein CASSLADTGHTEAFF.

This clonotype has a count of ten or more. The chain has TRBV28 and TRBJ1-1, with D uncertain. V shed 3 bases and J shed 1 base, with 9 bases lying between them. The germline V gene has CDR1 MDHEN and CDR2 SYDVKM. The CDR3 totals 14 residues. DNA of the CDR3: TGTGCCAGCAGTTTCGTGACTCGGAACACTGAAGCTTTCTTT. As protein: CASSFVTRNTEAFF.

This clonotype was counted only a few times. The chain has TRBV29-1 and TRBJ2-3; D is perhaps TRBD2 (5 bases). This CDR3 spans 11 amino acids. The germline gives CDR1 SQVTM, CDR2 ANQGSEA. V gave up 4 bases and J gave up 11 bases, with 13 bases separating them. The CDR3 reads CSVGGLMGQYF. DNA for the CDR3: TGCAGCGTTGGCGGGCTCATGGGGCAGTATTTT.

V and J are TRBV7-6 and TRBJ1-5; D possibly corresponds to TRBD1 (6 bases). V was clipped by 5 bases and J by 4 bases, with 24 bases between them. The CDR3 is 18 amino acids. Germline V gives CDR1 SGHVS, CDR2 FNYEAQ. CDR3 DNA sequence: TGTGCCAGCAGCCATAGACAGGATCCCGATAGAAGTAATCAGCCCCAGCATTTT. Translated, it gives CASSHRQDPDRSNQPQHF.

In its sample, this clonotype was seen many times. The rearrangement links TRBV24-1 to TRBJ2-5; TRBD1 matches 8 bases. The CDR3 runs 15 residues. Germline CDR1 reads KGHDR; CDR2 reads SFDVKD. V shed 2 bases and J 4 bases; nucleotides not matched to a gene: 5. CDR3 coding DNA: TGTGCCACCAGTGATTCCGGACAGGGACGAGAGACCCAGTACTTC. Translation gives CATSDSGQGRETQYF.